One sample yielded the 25 T cell receptor beta chains listed below, sequenced in a study of blood T cells in healthy people across ages. A second roughly 6 to 11 cycle PCR used barcoded and J-beta primers. One entry per CDR3 protein results from TCRdb running MiXCR on the 5' RACE reads. The repertoire holds 750,000 to 950,000 distinct CDR3 sequences, with 25% to 30% as singletons. The same sample was also used in a study of T cells of mothers and their children.

Source material: blood. The receptor set was obtained from a middle-aged woman in good health.

The sample holds many counts of this clonotype. The chain combines TRBV30 with TRBJ1-2; 11 bases match TRBD1. Trimming took 0 bases from V and 7 from J; bases not matched to a gene: 10. CDR3 length: 16 amino acids. Germline assignment: CDR1 GTSNPN and CDR2 SVGIG (reference sequence). CDR3 nucleotide sequence: TGTGCCTGGAGTGTACCCGGACAGGGGGCTGGATCTGGCTACACCTTC. It translates to CAWSVPGQGAGSGYTF.

Remarks on this clonotype: It may be a read error: a sequence one base away is much more abundant. The chain links TRBV9 to TRBJ2-6; D possibly corresponds to TRBD2 (6 bases). The CDR3 is 16 amino acids. Germline V gene lookup returns CDR1 SGDLS and CDR2 YYNGEE. CDR3 nucleotide sequence: TGTGCCAGCAGCGCCAGCGGGTTCTCTGGGGCCAGCGTCCTGACTTTC. It translates to CASSASGFSGASVLTF.

The chain is built from TRBV6-2 or TRBV6-3 and TRBJ1-1; 7 nucleotides align to TRBD1. Germline CDR1 MNHEY, CDR2 SVGEGT. The CDR3 runs to 16 residues. Germline trimming cut 2 bases from V and 2 bases from J; bases unmatched to any gene: 8. Here the CDR3 reads CASSYPPGQVNTEAFF. CDR3 coding DNA: TGTGCCAGCAGTTACCCGCCCGGACAGGTCAACACTGAAGCTTTCTTT.

This clonotype was counted at least ten times. J is TRBJ2-7 and V is TRBV28; 8 nucleotides align to TRBD1. The CDR3 is made up of 20 amino acids. Germline lookup yields CDR1 MDHEN and CDR2 SYDVKM. After removal of 7 bases from V and 5 bases from J, the junction contained 28 bases not matched to a gene. The CDR3 bases are TGTGCCAGCAACCCTTTCGATCGGGACAGGATAACCTTTGCGGGGAACGAGCAGTACTTC. It encodes CASNPFDRDRITFAGNEQYF.

This clonotype was picked up a small number of times. A much larger clone differs from this one at a single base, so this may be a read error. The gene calls are TRBV12-3 or TRBV12-4 and TRBJ2-7; D unclear. The CDR3 has 14 amino acids. The CDR3 region is CTSSYSDLLYEQYF. The CDR3 region has the DNA TGTACCAGCAGTTACAGCGATCTTCTCTACGAGCAGTACTTC.

The chain recombines TRBV29-1 with TRBJ1-2; possible D gene TRBD1, 5 bases. The CDR3 spans 15 residues. Germline CDR1 is SQVTM and CDR2 is ANQGSEA. Trimming took off 3 bases at V and 4 bases at J, with 18 bases between the two ends. The CDR3 sequence: CSVEGGGELGYGYTF. DNA of the CDR3: TGCAGCGTTGAGGGCGGGGGGGAGCTCGGCTATGGCTACACCTTC.

This chain uses TRBV29-1 with TRBJ2-1; D is uncertain. Near its end, the DNA agrees better with TRBJ2-7, so the J call may be wrong. The CDR3 runs 17 residues. Looked up from germline, CDR1 is SQVTM and CDR2 is ANQGSEA. For the CDR3, the DNA is TGCAGCGTTGAAGACAGATCTTCACCCAGCTCCTACAATGAGCAGTACTTC. Its translation: CSVEDRSSPSSYNEQYF.

This clonotype showed up many times. This chain links TRBV7-9 with TRBJ2-7; unclear D gene. CDR3 size: 12 residues. V was clipped by 1 base and J by 12 bases, with 13 bases between them. CDR1 and CDR2 (germline): SEHNR, FQNEAQ (reference sequence). CDR3 protein: CASSLDGGRVYF. CDR3 DNA: TGTGCCAGCAGCTTAGACGGCGGAAGGGTGTACTTC.

This clonotype was counted a few times. The junction does not match germline at one end; this may be a read error. The V call is TRBV27, the J call TRBJ2-5; D tentatively fits TRBD1 or TRBD2 (5 bases each). CDR1 is MNHEY, CDR2 SMNVEV, per germline (reference sequence). CDR3 length: 15 amino acids. The CDR3 spells CAGSSRLGDQETQYF. CDR3 nucleotide sequence: TGTGCCGGCAGCTCTAGGTTGGGGGACCAAGAGACCCAGTACTTC.

The gene calls are TRBV28 and TRBJ1-2; 10 positions match TRBD1. The trim removed 8 bases at V and 8 bases at J, leaving 14 bases unmatched. Per the germline V gene, CDR1 is MDHEN and CDR2 is SYDVKM. CDR3 length equals 15 residues. CDR3 protein: CASGPTGGPPGGYTF. The CDR3 DNA follows: TGTGCCAGCGGACCGACAGGGGGCCCCCCCGGAGGCTACACCTTC.

Worth noting for this clonotype: Compared with germline, one end of the junction differs, possibly owing to a read error. The chain has TRBV28 and TRBJ2-3; possibly TRBD2 for D (6 bases). This CDR3 contains 13 residues. Germline V gene lookup returns CDR1 MDHEN and CDR2 SYDVKM. The CDR3 sequence is CAGSFAGSDTQYF. CDR3 sequence (DNA): TGTGCCGGCAGTTTTGCGGGGTCAGATACGCAGTATTTT.

The chain is built from TRBV20-1 and TRBJ2-3; 10 bases map to TRBD2. Germline V CDR1 and CDR2: DFQATT, SNEGSKA (reference sequence). The CDR3 totals 16 residues. V was clipped by 7 bases and J by 4 bases; unmatched bases: 14. The CDR3 here is CSVQSNSGGASDTQYF. The DNA of the CDR3 is TGCAGTGTTCAGAGCAACAGCGGGGGGGCCTCAGATACGCAGTATTTT.

The sample holds many counts of this clonotype. The rearrangement joins TRBV29-1 to TRBJ1-2; the D is unclear. The ends were cut back, 3 bases at V and 6 bases at J, with 14 bases in the middle. The CDR3 is 13 amino acids. Germline assignment: CDR1 SQVTM and CDR2 ANQGSEA. This CDR3 is CSVDRTPQDGYTF. CDR3 nucleotides: TGCAGCGTTGACCGGACCCCCCAGGATGGCTACACCTTC.

The V gene is TRBV4-1, the J gene TRBJ2-3; 12 nucleotides align to TRBD2. The CDR3 spans 17 residues. Germline lookup yields CDR1 MGHRA and CDR2 YSYEKL. The V and J ends lost 5 bases and 2 bases, in that order; junction bases with no gene match: 8. The chain's CDR3 is CASSSPGLAGFTDTQYF. The CDR3 DNA is TGCGCCAGCAGCTCTCCCGGACTAGCGGGATTCACAGATACGCAGTATTTT.

This clonotype has a handful of counts. The V call is TRBV28, the J call TRBJ2-7; 10 bases are a match to TRBD2. The length of the CDR3 is 20 residues. The J segment lost 3 bases and the V segment lost 3 bases, leaving 20 bases of the junction unmatched. Germline V gene data show CDR1 as MDHEN and CDR2 as SYDVKM. As DNA, the CDR3 is TGTGCCAGCAGTTTCCCAAACAGCTCTAGCGGGGGCCCGCCAGACTACGAGCAGTACTTC. Residues: CASSFPNSSSGGPPDYEQYF.

In this sample, this clonotype turned up a few times. This rearrangement joins TRBV7-2 to TRBJ1-2, with D possibly being TRBD1 (5 bases). The V and J ends lost 5 bases and 7 bases respectively, with 14 bases between them. CDR3 length: 13 amino acids. Germline-derived CDR1 and CDR2 are SGHTA and FQGNSA. The CDR3 nucleotides read TGTGCCAGCAGCCCGTCGGGGGGGATTGGCTACACCTTC. As protein: CASSPSGGIGYTF.

The V call is TRBV5-1, the J call TRBJ2-3; possibly TRBD1 or TRBD2 for D (5 bases each). Per germline, CDR1 SGHRS and CDR2 YFSETQ. The CDR3 is made up of 17 amino acids. Trimming pared 0 bases from V and 4 bases from J, leaving 18 bases between. In DNA, the CDR3 is TGCGCCAGCAGCTTGGTGGAGGTCCTAGGGGTCGCAGATACGCAGTATTTT. The encoded protein is CASSLVEVLGVADTQYF.

This clonotype was picked up a small number of times. V and J are TRBV20-1 and TRBJ2-3; D is undetermined. CDR3 length equals 12 residues. V lost 6 bases and J 2 bases, leaving 9 bases between the germline ends. Germline V CDR1 and CDR2: DFQATT, SNEGSKA (reference sequence). The DNA of the CDR3 is TGCAGTGCCGGGCAGTCCACAGATACGCAGTATTTT. Its translation is CSAGQSTDTQYF.

This clonotype showed up just a few times. The rearrangement links TRBV4-1 to TRBJ2-7, with D unclear. V gave up 4 bases and J gave up 6 bases, with 13 bases separating them. The CDR3 length is 13 residues. Germline values: CDR1 MGHRA, CDR2 YSYEKL. The CDR3 coding sequence is TGCGCCAGCAGCCTCTCAGAGGACGGCGAGCAGTACTTC. This translates into CASSLSEDGEQYF.

This clonotype has only a few counts. The V and J genes are TRBV6-2 or TRBV6-3 and TRBJ2-4, with 7 bases matching TRBD2. The J call may be incorrect, as the DNA end agrees better with TRBJ2-7. This CDR3 spans 14 amino acids. Germline loops: CDR1 MNHEY, CDR2 SVGEGT. The CDR3 protein is CASSLAENRHEQYF. CDR3 sequence (DNA): TGTGCCAGCAGTCTAGCGGAAAATCGCCACGAGCAGTACTTC.

V is TRBV20-1 and J is TRBJ2-2; D is undetermined. The CDR3 is made up of 15 amino acids. V shed 0 bases and J shed 7 bases, with 15 bases lying between them. In germline, CDR1 is DFQATT, CDR2 SNEGSKA (reference sequence). This CDR3 is CSARDMEPRSGELFF. The CDR3 nucleotides read TGCAGTGCTAGAGATATGGAACCAAGAAGCGGGGAGCTGTTTTTT.

Comments on this clonotype: Being one base from a much bigger clone, this may be a read error. V and J are TRBV5-6 and TRBJ2-5; D unclear. Germline V gives CDR1 SGHDT, CDR2 YYEEEE. The CDR3 loop spans 14 amino acids. The CDR3, as DNA: TGTGCCAGCAGCTTTGTGTCCGGCGGAGAGGCCCAGTACTTC. It yields the protein CASSFVSGGEAQYF. Drawing the rest from reference TRBV5-6 and TRBJ2-5, the complete variable domain is DAGVTQSPTHLIKTRGQQVTLRCSPKSGHDTVSWYQQALGQGPQFIFQYYEEEERQRGNFPDRFSGHQFPNYSSELNVNALLLGDSALYLCASSFVSGGEAQYFGPGTRLLVL.

The chain links TRBV20-1 to TRBJ1-1; D call uncertain. CDR1 DFQATT and CDR2 SNEGSKA come from the germline V gene (reference sequence). The V end lost 5 bases, the J end lost 4 bases, and 11 bases lay between the germline ends. CDR3 length: 12 residues. CDR3 residues: CSASRGTTEAFF. The CDR3 nucleotides read TGCAGTGCTTCCCGAGGTACCACTGAAGCTTTCTTT.

Many counts were recorded for this clonotype. The chain combines TRBV6-6 with TRBJ2-5, with 8 bases lining up with TRBD1. The CDR3 spans 13 residues. V lost 7 bases and J lost 5; bases outside the gene matches: 6. CDR1 and CDR2 from the germline V gene are MNHNY and SVGAGI (reference sequence). The CDR3 protein is CASTAPGGETQYF. The CDR3 DNA reads as TGTGCCAGCACCGCCCCAGGGGGCGAGACCCAGTACTTC.

In regard to this clonotype: Compared with germline, one end of the junction differs, possibly owing to a read error. V usage is TRBV7-2 and J usage is TRBJ2-3; 7 bases fit TRBD1. The CDR3 runs 17 residues. Germline V gene lookup returns CDR1 SGHTA and CDR2 FQGNSA. CDR3: CASSPIPRGISTDAQYF. The CDR3 DNA is TGTGCCAGCAGCCCGATCCCCAGGGGGATAAGCACAGATGCGCAGTATTTT.